The 5 T cell receptor beta chains below all came from one sample that was sequenced in a study of cytomegalovirus exposure and HLA in healthy donors. The repertoire was sequenced with immunoSEQ multiplex PCR; TCRdb's copy has only in-frame clones and lacks some. The repertoire holds 200,000 to 300,000 clones, with about 90% as singletons. Sequencing used PBMCs. The receptors were sampled from a woman under 40 in good health and CMV-seronegative.

The V gene is TRBV15, the J gene TRBJ2-7; TRBD1 is a possible D gene (6 bases). The CDR3 extends over 17 amino acids. Germline lookup yields CDR1 LNHNV and CDR2 YYDKDF (reference sequence). Trimming took 2 bases from V and 4 from J, leaving 21 bases between them. The DNA for the CDR3 is TGTGCCACCAGCAGATCGACCATAAACAGGGCCTTTTACGAGCAGTACTTC. Amino acid sequence: CATSRSTINRAFYEQYF.

This chain connects TRBV4-1 to TRBJ1-4; perhaps TRBD1 as D (6 bases). The V gene lost 1 base and the J gene lost 8 bases, with 11 bases spanning the gap. The CDR3 is 14 residues long. CDR1 is MGHRA and CDR2 is YSYEKL in the germline V gene. CDR3 nucleotide sequence: TGCGCCAGCAGCCAAGTGGCAGGGGTCGAAAAACTGTTTTTT. As protein: CASSQVAGVEKLFF.

Note on this clone: This sample also contains other DNA sequences that code for the same CDR3. J is TRBJ2-1 and V is TRBV5-1, with D unclear. CDR3 length equals 14 residues. Germline values: CDR1 SGHRS, CDR2 YFSETQ. Trimming took off 2 bases at V and 0 bases at J, with 6 bases between the two ends. The CDR3 loop is CASSFGNSYNEQFF. The CDR3 coding sequence is TGCGCCAGCAGCTTTGGGAACTCCTACAATGAGCAGTTCTTC.

The chain carries TRBV4-2 and TRBJ2-1; 11 positions match TRBD2. The CDR3 length is 20 residues. CDR1 and CDR2 from the germline V gene are LGHNA and YNFKEQ. The junction had 18 bases not matched to a gene; V was cut back by 0 bases and J by 8 bases. The DNA for the CDR3 is TGTGCCAGCAGCCAAGAGCGGCTAGCGGGAGGAGGGGGGTTGAGGGATGAGCAGTTCTTC. It translates to CASSQERLAGGGGLRDEQFF.

The chain employs TRBV27 and TRBJ2-6, with no clear D. The CDR3 runs to 14 residues. CDR1 is MNHEY, CDR2 SMNVEV, per germline (reference sequence). V was shortened by 5 bases and J by 0 bases, with 5 bases between the two germline ends. Written as DNA, the CDR3 is TGTGCCAGCAGTACCGTCTCTGGGGCCAACGTCCTGACTTTC. Translating gives CASSTVSGANVLTF.